The rows below give T cell receptor beta chains drawn from one sample of a study of CD8+ T cells in alopecia areata. The repertoire was sequenced with immunoSEQ multiplex PCR; TCRdb's copy has only in-frame clones and lacks some. In the table there are 210,000 or so clones, around 66% of which are singletons. Source: CD4+ T cells sorted from blood, taken around week 46, from a patient treated with tofacitinib. The receptors here all came from a human donor with alopecia areata. Each CDR3 is given with its conserved first and last residue. D genes are given only for firm matches. Some rows have no size entry. The others give once, few or many, or a class for an expanded clone.

>many|.|TRBJ2-2|TRBV28
CASSLVGKGSGELFF
TGTGCCAGCAGTTTGGTGGGGAAGGGGTCCGGGGAGCTGTTTTTT
>once|.|TRBJ1-1|TRBV5-6
CASSKTGVRVGAFF
TGTGCCAGCAGCAAAACAGGAGTCCGGGTAGGAGCTTTCTTT
>.|.|TRBJ2-5|TRBV2
CASSTGRETQYF
TGTGCCAGCTCTACAGGGCGAGAGACCCAGTACTTC
>.|TRBD2|TRBJ2-1|TRBV25-1
CASRGPGLAQFF
TGTGCCAGCAGAGGACCGGGACTAGCGCAGTTCTTC
>.|TRBD1|TRBJ1-5|TRBV29-1
CSVVTGNQPQHF
TGCAGCGTTGTGACAGGGAATCAGCCCCAGCATTTT
>few|TRBD1|TRBJ2-3|TRBV29-1
CSVASRGRQDTQYF
TGCAGCGTTGCTTCGAGGGGGCGGCAAGATACGCAGTATTTT
>.|.|TRBJ2-1|TRBV29-1
CSVDPGTQFF
TGCAGCGTTGATCCGGGGACACAGTTCTTC
>.|.|TRBJ2-3|TRBV27
CASSQAGNTQYF
TGTGCCAGCAGCCAGGCGGGGAATACGCAGTATTTT
>few|TRBD2|TRBJ2-1|TRBV30
CAWSVLAGPYNEQFF
TGTGCCTGGAGTGTACTAGCGGGTCCCTACAATGAGCAGTTCTTC
>.|.|TRBJ2-1|TRBV5-4
CASSPPGGSYNEQFF
TGTGCCAGCAGCCCCCCCGGGGGCTCATACAATGAGCAGTTCTTC
>.|.|TRBJ1-4|TRBV5-1
CASSLDLDEKLFF
TGCGCCAGCAGCTTGGATTTGGATGAAAAACTGTTTTTT
>.|TRBD1|TRBJ2-5|TRBV7-8
CASSPTGQGTKETQYF
TGTGCCAGCAGCCCTACAGGACAGGGAACGAAAGAGACCCAGTACTTC
>.|.|TRBJ1-3|TRBV30
CAWTTVSGNTIYF
TGTGCCTGGACGACCGTCTCTGGAAACACCATATATTTT
>.|.|TRBJ1-1|TRBV30
CAWSRVWGNTEAFF
TGTGCCTGGAGTAGGGTCTGGGGGAACACTGAAGCTTTCTTT
>once|.|TRBJ1-1|TRBV23-1
CASSLPPVNTEAFF
TGCGCCAGCAGTCTCCCGCCGGTGAACACTGAAGCTTTCTTT
>.|TRBD1|TRBJ1-1|TRBV29-1
CSVERTGGEAFF
TGCAGCGTTGAGAGGACAGGTGGAGAAGCTTTCTTT
>.|.|TRBJ2-6|TRBV6-4
CASSEQITGANVLTF
TGTGCCAGCAGTGAGCAGATCACCGGGGCCAACGTCCTGACTTTC
>.|.|TRBJ2-2|TRBV15
CATSSGANTGELFF
TGTGCCACCAGCAGCGGGGCGAACACCGGGGAGCTGTTTTTT
>.|TRBD2|TRBJ2-3|TRBV6-5
CASSGGGATDTQYF
TGTGCCAGCAGTGGCGGGGGGGCCACAGATACGCAGTATTTT
>.|.|TRBJ2-7|TRBV6-6
CATLSFRDNTYEQYF
TGTGCCACCCTTTCCTTCCGGGACAATACCTACGAGCAGTACTTC
>.|.|TRBJ1-2|TRBV29-1
CSGRVLDGYTF
TGCAGCGGCAGGGTTTTGGATGGCTACACCTTC